A selection of T cell receptor beta chains follows, all from one sample in a study of blood T cell repertoires in COVID-19. This table comes from immunoSEQ multiplex PCR, and its TCRdb copy is limited to in-frame clones, with some not included. The sample lists some 410,000 clones; 85% to 90% were seen once. Input material: PBMCs or T cells enriched from blood (not recorded which). These receptor sequences come from a woman aged 25 to 39 with acute COVID-19. Each CDR3 is given with its conserved first and last residue. A D gene is named only where the DNA matches it firmly.

>.|14|TRBV5-6|TRBJ1-4
CASSFGQLNEKLFF
>.|13|TRBV6-5|TRBJ2-7
CASSRDTSYEQYF
>TRBD1|18|TRBV7-2|TRBJ1-2
CASSPQAQTGGTNYGYTF
>.|15|TRBV4-1|TRBJ1-2
CASSHEAAANYGYTF
>.|16|TRBV29-1|TRBJ1-1
CSVEAVEGTVNTEAFF
>.|14|TRBV10-1|TRBJ1-6
CASSESRGNSPLHF
>.|16|TRBV5-8|TRBJ1-3
CASSLYGWASGNTIYF
>.|14|TRBV21-1|TRBJ2-1
CASSSGRFSNEQFF
>.|15|TRBV9|TRBJ2-3
CASSPKWGGTDTQYF
>.|15|TRBV2|TRBJ1-4
CASSEREGPNEKLFF
>.|15|TRBV9|TRBJ1-4
CASSVSGAVNEKLFF
>.|16|TRBV9|TRBJ2-6
CASSVATVSGANVLTF
>.|15|TRBV5-1|TRBJ2-2
CASSPWVLGAGELFF
>.|18|TRBV27|TRBJ2-7
CASSPGGVAGWPTYEQYF
>.|14|TRBV5-1|TRBJ2-7
CASSLLTDTYEQYF
>TRBD1|14|TRBV5-1|TRBJ1-4
CASSSGTGIEKLFF
>.|12|TRBV5-1|TRBJ1-2
CASSTGDYGYTF
>.|17|TRBV7-2|TRBJ2-1
CASSHRPQGNVYNEQFF
>.|14|TRBV5-1|TRBJ2-3
CASSLDGAPDTQYF
>TRBD2|13|TRBV29-1|TRBJ2-5
CSQMGGGQETQYF
>.|14|TRBV5-1|TRBJ2-3
CASSGGAITDTQYF
>TRBD1|16|TRBV15|TRBJ1-3
CATSRTNRGPGNTIYF
>TRBD1|14|TRBV9|TRBJ1-6
CASSVTGGNSPLHF
>TRBD2|14|TRBV6-4|TRBJ2-3
CASSPGLAPDTQYF
>TRBD1|17|TRBV11-2|TRBJ2-1
CASSFPMGRGPYNEQFF
>.|13|TRBV6-5|TRBJ1-5
CASRPRQNQPQHF
>TRBD1|15|TRBV5-1|TRBJ1-2
CASRLDRGLFYGYTF
>.|14|TRBV5-1|TRBJ1-1
CASSLYLENTEAFF
>.|14|TRBV5-1|TRBJ1-1
CASSLNAGNTEAFF
>.|13|TRBV6-5|TRBJ2-1
CASSPLIRLEQFF